This TCR beta chain was captured by sequencing in a study of identical twins. This clonotype was detected ten times or more. The CDR3 contains 13 residues. Germline CDR1 reads SQVTM; CDR2 reads ANQGSEA. The V gene lost 7 bases and the J gene lost 2 bases, with 12 bases spanning the gap. TCRdb re-called the 5' RACE reads with MiXCR, one entry per CDR3 protein. The top ten clones hold 2.5% to 3.5% of a sample with some 590,000 distinct CDR3 sequences, approximately 10% of them seen once. These same records also appear under a second study, on yellow fever vaccine responses in identical twins.

This clonotype was sampled from a woman in her late teens or twenties in good health. The chain uses TRBV29-1 and TRBJ2-1; D gene unclear. Input material: PBMCs. The CDR3 DNA is TGCAGCGGTAGAAAGAGGACCTACAATGAGCAGTTCTTC. This translates into CSGRKRTYNEQFF.